The TCR beta chain under discussion was sequenced for a study of T cells in Graves' hyperthyroidism and ophthalmopathy (dated by TCRdb to between 2018 and 2021). As for the study more broadly: Peripheral blood was collected at initial diagnosis, before any treatment. A discovery cohort of around 98 patients, approximately 44 with Graves' ophthalmopathy and 55 to 60 with stable Graves' hyperthyroidism, was used to find distinguishing TCR V-J signatures. Whether ophthalmopathy could be predicted prospectively was tested in an independent validation cohort made up of under 20 hyperthyroidism patients plus 17 patients who later progressed to ophthalmopathy. For training and testing, the 100 or so patients in the discovery cohort were randomly divided in a 7:3 ratio. Thyroid tissue and blood T-cell repertoires from six Graves' hyperthyroidism patients were also compared in the study. Following sampling, methimazole starting at 30 mg daily was given to hyperthyroidism patients, and high-dose intravenous methylprednisolone was given to ophthalmopathy patients. According to the paper, TCR Vbeta CDR3 sequencing was carried out on 135 peripheral blood samples, which came from around 43 ophthalmopathy, around 74 hyperthyroidism and about 17 progressor patients. The paper's findings and limits, for the study overall: In validation, the model predicted progression to ophthalmopathy a median of 6.5 months before onset, with about 71% sensitivity and roughly 79% specificity. A 13 V-J signature model separated ophthalmopathy from stable hyperthyroidism, with roughly 88% sensitivity and 81% to 83% specificity in cross-validation and 80%/75% in testing. No statistical method was used to fix the sample size in advance, and group allocation was not hidden from the investigators. Most expanded thyroid clonotypes (frequency above 0.001) were also found in blood, which suggests that blood repertoires may mirror thyroid immune responses.

This clonotype occurred many times. Its antigen is currently not known. No clone much larger than this one lies a single base away; base qualities are absent. Stable Graves' hyperthyroidism was defined as no progression to ophthalmopathy during 18 months of follow-up. The hyperthyroidism patients were between 18 and 65 years old and newly diagnosed, with a disease duration of less than 2 months. Any patient with an uncontrolled infection, another autoimmune disease, pregnancy or lactation was excluded. Diagnoses relied on clinical symptoms, serum thyroxine and TRAb, thyroid ultrasound and orbital computed tomography. PBMCs were isolated from around 10 ml of fresh peripheral blood by Ficoll-Paque density gradient centrifugation. Total RNA was extracted with Trizol reagent, and quality was checked on an Agilent 2100 Bioanalyzer. Measured from the cysteine to the phenylalanine, the CDR3 is 14 residues long. Only the CDR3 part of the read is kept: 42 bases, read in frame from the first base. CDR1 and CDR2, looked up from the germline V gene (reference sequence), are DFQATT and SNEGSKA. V was cut back by 0 bases and J by 6 bases, leaving a gap of 12 bases between them.

Amplification of TCR beta CDR3 regions was carried out from RNA transcripts. For the first round of RT-PCR on the TCR CDR3, the HTBI primer set was used together with the Qiagen OneStep RT-PCR kit. Libraries were constructed in a second round of multiplex PCR, after which size selection and purification were performed. Paired-end sequencing of the libraries was performed with 100 bp reads on an Illumina HiSeq2000. Under the source paper's analysis protocol: SOAPnuke was used to process the raw data, with reads discarded if the reads contained adapters or uncalled bases, had a mean Phred below 15, or lacked an exact constant-primer or identifier match. COPE v1.2.5 was used to merge high-quality paired reads, and clonotypes were defined as unique nucleotide sequences. Clonotypes were aligned to IMGT TRBV, TRBD and TRBJ reference segments using MiTCR v1.1. Analysis was restricted to V-J combinations with a frequency above 0.0001, which covered roughly 99% of repertoires. A TCS score was defined as the ratio between F50 (clonal expansion) and ExV (chaos), using BLOSUM62-based TCRdist between CDR3 peptides within each V-J. Welch's t-statistics and random forest reduced around 510 V-J features to 13, which were used in a naive Bayes classifier (R e1071). The raw public data were reprocessed by TCRdb itself: fastp quality trimming at Q25, MiXCR clonotype calling, in-frame beta chains only. Entries are consolidated by CDR3 protein sequence, retaining the most common genes and DNA. The V and J calls were determined by TCRdb, not by the authors. For this sample there are 650,000 to 700,000 distinct CDR3 sequences; roughly 17% appear just once. The top ten clones comprise 15% to 17% of the sample.

The rearrangement joined TRBV20-1 to TRBJ2-1; no D gene call is confident. This receptor was identified in a man aged 45-65 years with Graves' hyperthyroidism. The sequenced material came from blood. CDR3 protein: CSARDSYSGNEQFF. The base sequence is TGCAGTGCTAGAGATTCCTATAGTGGCAATGAGCAGTTCTTC.